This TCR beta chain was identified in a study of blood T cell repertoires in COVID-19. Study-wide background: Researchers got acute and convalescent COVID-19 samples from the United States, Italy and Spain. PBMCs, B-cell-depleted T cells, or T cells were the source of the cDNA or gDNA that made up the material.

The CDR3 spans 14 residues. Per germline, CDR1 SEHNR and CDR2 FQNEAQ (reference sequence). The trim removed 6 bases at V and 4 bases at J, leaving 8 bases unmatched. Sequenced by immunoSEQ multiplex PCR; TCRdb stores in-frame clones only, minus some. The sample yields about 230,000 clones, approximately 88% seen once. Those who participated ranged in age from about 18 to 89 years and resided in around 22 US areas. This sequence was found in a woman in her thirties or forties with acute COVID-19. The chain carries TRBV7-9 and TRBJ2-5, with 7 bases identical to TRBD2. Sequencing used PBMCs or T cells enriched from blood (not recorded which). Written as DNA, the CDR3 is TGTGCCAGCAGTTTATCGGGGGGTCGAGAGACCCAGTACTTC. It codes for CASSLSGGRETQYF.